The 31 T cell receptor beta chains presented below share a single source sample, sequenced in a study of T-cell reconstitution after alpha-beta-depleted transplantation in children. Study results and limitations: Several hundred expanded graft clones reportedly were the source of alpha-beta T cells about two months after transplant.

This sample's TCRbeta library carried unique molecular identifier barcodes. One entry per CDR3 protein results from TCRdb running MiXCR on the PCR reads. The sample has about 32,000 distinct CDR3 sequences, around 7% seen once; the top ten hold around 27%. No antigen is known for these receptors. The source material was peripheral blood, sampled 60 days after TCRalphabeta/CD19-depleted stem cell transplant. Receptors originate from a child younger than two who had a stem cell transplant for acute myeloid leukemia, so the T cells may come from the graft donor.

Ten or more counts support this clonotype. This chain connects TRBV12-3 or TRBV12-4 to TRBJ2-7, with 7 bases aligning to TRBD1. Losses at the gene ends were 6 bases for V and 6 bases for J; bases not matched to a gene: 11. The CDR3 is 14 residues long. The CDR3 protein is CASSRGGMGIEQYF. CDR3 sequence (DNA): TGTGCCAGCAGCCGAGGGGGCATGGGGATCGAGCAGTACTTC.

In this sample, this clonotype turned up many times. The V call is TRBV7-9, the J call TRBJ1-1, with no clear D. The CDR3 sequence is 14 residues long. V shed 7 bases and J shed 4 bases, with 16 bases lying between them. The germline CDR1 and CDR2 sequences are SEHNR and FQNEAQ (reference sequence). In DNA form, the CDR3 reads TGTGCCAGCACCCCAGCAGCCCGGAGCACTGAAGCTTTCTTT. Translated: CASTPAARSTEAFF.

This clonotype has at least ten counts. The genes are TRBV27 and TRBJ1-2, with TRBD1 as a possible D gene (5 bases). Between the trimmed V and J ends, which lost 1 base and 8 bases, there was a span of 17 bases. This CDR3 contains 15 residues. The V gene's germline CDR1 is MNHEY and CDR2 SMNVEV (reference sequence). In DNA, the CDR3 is TGTGCCAGCAGTTTATGGTGGGGCGCTGCTAGAGGCTACACCTTC. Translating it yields CASSLWWGAARGYTF.

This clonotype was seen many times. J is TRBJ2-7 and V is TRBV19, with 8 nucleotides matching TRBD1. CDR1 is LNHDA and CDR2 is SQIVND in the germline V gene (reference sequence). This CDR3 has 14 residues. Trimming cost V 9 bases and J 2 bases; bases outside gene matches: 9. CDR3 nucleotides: TGTGCCAGCGCCCCGGGACAGGCGACCTACGAGCAGTACTTC. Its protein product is CASAPGQATYEQYF.

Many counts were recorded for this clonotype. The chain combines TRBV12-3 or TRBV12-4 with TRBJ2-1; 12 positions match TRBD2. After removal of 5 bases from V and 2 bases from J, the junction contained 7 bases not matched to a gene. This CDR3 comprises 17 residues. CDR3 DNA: TGTGCCAGCAGTCCGGGACTAGCGGGCCCGACCTACAATGAGCAGTTCTTC. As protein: CASSPGLAGPTYNEQFF.

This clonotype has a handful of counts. The CDR3 DNA reads TGTGCCAGCAGCCAGGGGGCCTACGAGCAGTACTTC. Protein: CASSQGAYEQYF. The gene calls are TRBV4-2 and TRBJ2-7, with D perhaps assigned TRBD1 or TRBD2 (5 bases each). Deletions cut 3 bases from V and 2 bases from J, with 5 bases between. Germline CDR1 and CDR2: LGHNA and YNFKEQ. The CDR3 has 12 residues.

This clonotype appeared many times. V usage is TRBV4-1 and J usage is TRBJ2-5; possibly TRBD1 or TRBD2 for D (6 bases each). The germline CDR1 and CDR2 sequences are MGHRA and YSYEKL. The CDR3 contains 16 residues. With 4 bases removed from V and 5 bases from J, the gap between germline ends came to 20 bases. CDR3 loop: CASSPRGDRERETQYF. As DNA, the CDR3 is TGCGCCAGCAGCCCAAGGGGGGATCGGGAGAGGGAGACCCAGTACTTC.

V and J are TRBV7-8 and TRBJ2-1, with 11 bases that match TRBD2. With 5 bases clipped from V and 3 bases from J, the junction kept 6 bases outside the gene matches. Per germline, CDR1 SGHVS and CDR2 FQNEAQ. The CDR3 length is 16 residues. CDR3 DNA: TGTGCCAGCAGCGGCAATAGCGGGAGGGTCTACAATGAGCAGTTCTTC. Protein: CASSGNSGRVYNEQFF. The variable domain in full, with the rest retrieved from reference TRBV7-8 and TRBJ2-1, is GAGVSQSPRYKVAKRGQDVALRCDPISGHVSLFWYQQALGQGPEFLTYFQNEAQLDKSGLPSDRFFAERPEGSVSTLKIQRTQQEDSAVYLCASSGNSGRVYNEQFFGPGTRLTVL.

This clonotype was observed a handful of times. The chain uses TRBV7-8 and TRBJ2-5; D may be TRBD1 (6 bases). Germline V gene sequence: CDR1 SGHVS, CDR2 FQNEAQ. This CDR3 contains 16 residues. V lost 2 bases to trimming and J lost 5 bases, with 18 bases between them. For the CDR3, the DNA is TGTGCCAGCAGCTTACTCCCAGACAGGTTTGCCGAGACCCAGTACTTC. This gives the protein CASSLLPDRFAETQYF.

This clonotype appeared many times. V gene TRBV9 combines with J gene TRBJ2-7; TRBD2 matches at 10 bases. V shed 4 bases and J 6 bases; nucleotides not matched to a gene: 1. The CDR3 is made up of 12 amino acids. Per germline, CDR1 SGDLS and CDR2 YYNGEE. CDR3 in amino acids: CASSRTSGEQYF. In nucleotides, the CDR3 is TGTGCCAGCAGCCGGACTAGCGGCGAGCAGTACTTC.

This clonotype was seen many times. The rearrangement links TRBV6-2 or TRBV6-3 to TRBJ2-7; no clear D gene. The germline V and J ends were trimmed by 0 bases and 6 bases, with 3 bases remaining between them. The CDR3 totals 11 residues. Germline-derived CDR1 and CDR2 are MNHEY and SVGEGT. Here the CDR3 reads CASSYSGEQYF. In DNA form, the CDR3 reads TGTGCCAGCAGTTACTCGGGCGAGCAGTACTTC.

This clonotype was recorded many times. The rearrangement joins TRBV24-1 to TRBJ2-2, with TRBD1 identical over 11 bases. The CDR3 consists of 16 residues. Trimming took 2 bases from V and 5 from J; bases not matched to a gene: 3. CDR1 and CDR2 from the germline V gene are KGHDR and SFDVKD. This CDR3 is CATSDSGQGATGELFF. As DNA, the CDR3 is TGTGCCACCAGTGATTCAGGACAGGGGGCAACCGGGGAGCTGTTTTTT.

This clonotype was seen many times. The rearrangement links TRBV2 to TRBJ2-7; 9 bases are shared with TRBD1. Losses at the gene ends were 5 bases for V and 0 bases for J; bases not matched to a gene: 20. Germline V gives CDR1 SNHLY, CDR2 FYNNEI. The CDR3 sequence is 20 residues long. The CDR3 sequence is CASSRSGTGLFFSVSYEQYF. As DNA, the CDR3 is TGTGCCAGCAGTAGATCCGGGACAGGGCTCTTTTTTTCCGTCTCCTACGAGCAGTACTTC. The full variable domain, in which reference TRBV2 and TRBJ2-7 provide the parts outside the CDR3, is EPEVTQTPSHQVTQMGQEVILRCVPISNHLYFYWYRQILGQKVEFLVSFYNNEISEKSEIFDDQFSVERPDGSNFTLKIRSTKLEDSAMYFCASSRSGTGLFFSVSYEQYFGPGTRLTVT.

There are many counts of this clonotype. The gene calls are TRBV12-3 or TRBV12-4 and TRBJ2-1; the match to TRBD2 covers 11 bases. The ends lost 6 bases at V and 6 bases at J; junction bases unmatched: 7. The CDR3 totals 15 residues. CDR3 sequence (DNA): TGTGCCAGCAGGAAGGGACTAGCGGACCGCAATGAGCAGTTCTTC. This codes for CASRKGLADRNEQFF.

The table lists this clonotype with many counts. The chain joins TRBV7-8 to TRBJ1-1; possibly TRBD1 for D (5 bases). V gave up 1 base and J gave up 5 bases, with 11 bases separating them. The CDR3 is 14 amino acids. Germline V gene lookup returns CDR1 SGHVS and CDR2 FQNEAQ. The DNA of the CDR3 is TGTGCCAGCAGCTTAGGGGACCCACCGACTGAAGCTTTCTTT. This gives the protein CASSLGDPPTEAFF. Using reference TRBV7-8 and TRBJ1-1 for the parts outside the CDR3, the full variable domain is GAGVSQSPRYKVAKRGQDVALRCDPISGHVSLFWYQQALGQGPEFLTYFQNEAQLDKSGLPSDRFFAERPEGSVSTLKIQRTQQEDSAVYLCASSLGDPPTEAFFGQGTRLTVV.

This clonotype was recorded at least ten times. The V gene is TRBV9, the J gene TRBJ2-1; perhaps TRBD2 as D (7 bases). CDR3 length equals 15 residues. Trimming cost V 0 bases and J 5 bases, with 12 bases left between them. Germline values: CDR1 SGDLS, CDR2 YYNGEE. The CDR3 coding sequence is TGTGCCAGCAGCGTAGGGGGAGGGACAAACAATGAGCAGTTCTTC. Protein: CASSVGGGTNNEQFF. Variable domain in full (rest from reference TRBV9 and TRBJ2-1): DSGVTQTPKHLITATGQRVTLRCSPRSGDLSVYWYQQSLDQGLQFLIQYYNGEERAKGNILERFSAQQFPDLHSELNLSSLELGDSALYFCASSVGGGTNNEQFFGPGTRLTVL.

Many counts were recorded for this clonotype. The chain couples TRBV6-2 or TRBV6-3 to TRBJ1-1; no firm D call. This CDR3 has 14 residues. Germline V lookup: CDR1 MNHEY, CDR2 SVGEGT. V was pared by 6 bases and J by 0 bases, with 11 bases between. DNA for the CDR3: TGTGCCAGCAGAAGGAGCGGCATGAACACTGAAGCTTTCTTT. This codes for CASRRSGMNTEAFF.

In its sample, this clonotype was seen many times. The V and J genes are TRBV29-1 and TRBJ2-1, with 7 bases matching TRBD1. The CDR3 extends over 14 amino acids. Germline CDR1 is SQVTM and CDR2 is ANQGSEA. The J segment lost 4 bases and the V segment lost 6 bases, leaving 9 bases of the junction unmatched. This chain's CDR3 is CSVGGQDRYNEQFF. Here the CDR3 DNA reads TGCAGCGTGGGTGGACAGGACAGGTACAATGAGCAGTTCTTC.

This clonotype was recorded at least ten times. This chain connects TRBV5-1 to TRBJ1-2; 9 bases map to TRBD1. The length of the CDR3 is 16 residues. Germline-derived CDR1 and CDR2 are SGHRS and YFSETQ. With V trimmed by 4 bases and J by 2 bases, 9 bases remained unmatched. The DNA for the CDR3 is TGCGCCAGCAGCCCGGGGACAGGGCCCTTAAACTATGGCTACACCTTC. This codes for CASSPGTGPLNYGYTF.

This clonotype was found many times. The CDR3 DNA reads TGTGCCAGCAGCTTAGGGACAGGGGGCTCCTACGAGCAGTACTTC. Translated: CASSLGTGGSYEQYF. The V call is TRBV7-2, the J call TRBJ2-7; 10 bases are a match to TRBD1. The CDR3 runs 15 residues. Germline V gene data show CDR1 as SGHTA and CDR2 as FQGNSA. With 1 base clipped from V and 0 bases from J, the junction kept 0 bases outside the gene matches.

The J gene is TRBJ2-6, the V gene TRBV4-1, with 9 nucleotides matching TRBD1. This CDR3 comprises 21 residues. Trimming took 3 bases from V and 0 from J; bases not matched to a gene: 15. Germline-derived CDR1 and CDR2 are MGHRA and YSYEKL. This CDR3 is CASSHPRGPGQGFSGANVLTF. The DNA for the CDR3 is TGCGCCAGCAGCCACCCAAGGGGTCCGGGACAGGGCTTCTCTGGGGCCAACGTCCTGACTTTC.

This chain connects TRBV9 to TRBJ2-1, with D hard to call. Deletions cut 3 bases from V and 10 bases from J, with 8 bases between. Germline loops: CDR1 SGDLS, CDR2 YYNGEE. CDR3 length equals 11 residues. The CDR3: CASSADREQFF. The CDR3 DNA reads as TGTGCCAGCAGCGCCGATAGGGAGCAGTTCTTC.

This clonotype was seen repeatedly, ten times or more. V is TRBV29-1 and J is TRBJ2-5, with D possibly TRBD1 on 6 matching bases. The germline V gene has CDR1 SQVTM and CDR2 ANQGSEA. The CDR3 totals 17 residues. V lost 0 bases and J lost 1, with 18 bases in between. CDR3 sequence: CSVEDLRDKDFQETQYF. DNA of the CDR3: TGCAGCGTTGAAGATCTTAGGGACAAGGATTTCCAAGAGACCCAGTACTTC.

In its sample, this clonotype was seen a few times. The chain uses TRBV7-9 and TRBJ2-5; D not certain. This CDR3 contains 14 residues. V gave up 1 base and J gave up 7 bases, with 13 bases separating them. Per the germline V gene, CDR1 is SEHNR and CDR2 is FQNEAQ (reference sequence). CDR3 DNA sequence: TGTGCCAGCAGCTTAGACCCTAAAGGTGGGACCCAGTACTTC. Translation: CASSLDPKGGTQYF. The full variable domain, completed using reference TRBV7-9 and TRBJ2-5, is DTGVSQNPRHKITKRGQNVTFRCDPISEHNRLYWYRQTLGQGPEFLTYFQNEAQLEKSRLLSDRFSAERPKGSFSTLEIQRTEQGDSAMYLCASSLDPKGGTQYFGPGTRLLVL.

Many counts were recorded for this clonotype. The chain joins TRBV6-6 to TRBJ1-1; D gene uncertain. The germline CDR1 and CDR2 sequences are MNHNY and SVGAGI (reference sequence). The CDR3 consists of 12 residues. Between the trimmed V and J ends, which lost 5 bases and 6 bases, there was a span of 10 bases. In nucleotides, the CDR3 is TGTGCCAGCAGTCCCGACAAGTCTGAAGCTTTCTTT. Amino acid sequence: CASSPDKSEAFF.

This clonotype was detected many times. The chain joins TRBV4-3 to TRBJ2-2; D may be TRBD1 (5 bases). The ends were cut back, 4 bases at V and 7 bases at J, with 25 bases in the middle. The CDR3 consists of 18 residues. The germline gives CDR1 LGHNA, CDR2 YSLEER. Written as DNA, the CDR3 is TGCGCCAGCAGCCCCCTTGCTGGGCAGGGATTGGGTAACGGGGAGCTGTTTTTT. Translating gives CASSPLAGQGLGNGELFF.

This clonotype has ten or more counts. The CDR3 is CASSPPGSSYNEQFF. The DNA for the CDR3 is TGTGCCAGCAGCCCCCCAGGTAGCTCCTACAATGAGCAGTTCTTC. This rearrangement joins TRBV7-9 to TRBJ2-1; D is unresolved. The V gene lost 5 bases and the J gene lost 0 bases, with 11 bases spanning the gap. This CDR3 region has 15 residues. Germline values: CDR1 SEHNR, CDR2 FQNEAQ (reference sequence).

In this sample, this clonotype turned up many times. The CDR3 nucleotides read TGTGCCAGCAGCGACGGGGGGCACGAGGATACGCAGTATTTT. It translates to CASSDGGHEDTQYF. V gene TRBV6-1 combines with J gene TRBJ2-3; tentative D call: TRBD2 (7 bases). This CDR3 contains 14 residues. V was pared by 6 bases and J by 6 bases, with 16 bases between. The germline V gene has CDR1 MNHNS and CDR2 SASEGT.

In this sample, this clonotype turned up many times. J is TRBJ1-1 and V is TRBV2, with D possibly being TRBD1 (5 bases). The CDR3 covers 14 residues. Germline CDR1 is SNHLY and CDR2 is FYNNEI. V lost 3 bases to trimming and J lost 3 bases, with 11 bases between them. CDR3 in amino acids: CASSDSTVYTEAFF. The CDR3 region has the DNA TGTGCCAGCAGTGACTCGACAGTGTACACTGAAGCTTTCTTT.

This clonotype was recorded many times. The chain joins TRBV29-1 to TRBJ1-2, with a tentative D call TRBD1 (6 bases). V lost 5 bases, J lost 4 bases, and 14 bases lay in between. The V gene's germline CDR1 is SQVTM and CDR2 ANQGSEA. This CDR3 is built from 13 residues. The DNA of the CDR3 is TGCAGCGTTTCGGGGTACAGGGTCTATGGCTACACCTTC. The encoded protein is CSVSGYRVYGYTF.

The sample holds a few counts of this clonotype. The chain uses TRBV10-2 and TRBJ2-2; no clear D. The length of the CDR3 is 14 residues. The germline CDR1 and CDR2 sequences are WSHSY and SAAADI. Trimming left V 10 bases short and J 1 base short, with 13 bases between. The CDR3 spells CATAPFENTGELFF. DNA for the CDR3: TGCGCCACCGCCCCTTTTGAGAACACCGGGGAGCTGTTTTTT.